This T cell receptor (beta chain) stems from a study of T cells in tumors after PD-1 blockade. Study at large: During anti-PD-1 treatment, some patients continued daily vismodegib 150 mg.

Genomic DNA template from tumor biopsies or peripheral blood, 616 ng to 6,004 ng input. With 3 bases removed from V and 14 bases from J, the gap between germline ends came to 11 bases. Germline V lookup: CDR1 MDHEN, CDR2 SYDVKM. CDR3 size: 12 residues. Assay: immunoSEQ multiplex PCR; the TCRdb copy retains only in-frame clones and omits some. The data hold some 48,000 clones, with nearly 80% observed a single time. Sample: PBMCs, taken before anti-PD-1 treatment. The clonotype originates from a human donor with basal cell carcinoma. The chain couples TRBV28 to TRBJ1-6; D might be TRBD1 (5 bases). CDR3 nucleotide sequence: TGTGCCAGCAGTTTTTGGGGGAGGGCCCTCCACTTT. Residues: CASSFWGRALHF.